One and the same sample provided the 18 T cell receptor beta chains below, sequenced in a study of beta chain features in type 1 diabetes. cDNA synthesis used the whole RNA isolate, giving expressed TCRB sequences. Profiled with immunoSEQ multiplex PCR; TCRdb holds only in-frame clones, not every one. The profile covers under 900,000 clones, with 15% to 20% appearing a single time and 0.023% taken by the ten largest. The sample taken for sequencing was naive CD4+ T cells from blood. The receptors derive from a woman aged 18 to 35 in good health.

This clone was detected a few times. This chain joins TRBV29-1 and TRBJ2-1, with D perhaps assigned TRBD1 or TRBD2 (6 bases each). Trimming took 4 bases from V and 3 from J, leaving 16 bases between them. CDR3 length: 15 residues. The V gene's germline CDR1 is SQVTM and CDR2 ANQGSEA. CDR3 region: CSVGGGGGFYNEQFF. CDR3 DNA sequence: TGCAGCGTTGGAGGTGGAGGGGGATTCTACAATGAGCAGTTCTTC.

This clone was found a few times. This chain uses TRBV6-1 with TRBJ1-1, with 7 positions matching TRBD1. This CDR3 comprises 15 residues. J gave up 4 bases and V 1 base, and 6 bases lay outside the gene matches. The germline CDR1 and CDR2 sequences are MNHNS and SASEGT. The CDR3 region is CASSEGDRVSTEAFF. In DNA form, the CDR3 reads TGTGCCAGCAGTGAAGGAGACAGGGTCTCCACTGAAGCTTTCTTT.

This clone has a handful of counts. The J gene is TRBJ2-7, the V gene TRBV9; 10 bases map to TRBD2. V lost 4 bases to trimming and J lost 4 bases; unmatched junction nucleotides: 11. The length of the CDR3 is 16 residues. The germline V gene has CDR1 SGDLS and CDR2 YYNGEE. CDR3 DNA: TGTGCCAGCAGCTTAGAACCGGGACTAGCGACATACGAGCAGTACTTC. Translating gives CASSLEPGLATYEQYF.

This clone occurred a few times. V gene TRBV19 combines with J gene TRBJ2-1, with D hard to call. The CDR3 extends over 14 amino acids. Germline V CDR1 and CDR2: LNHDA, SQIVND (reference sequence). V was pared by 7 bases and J by 5 bases, with 15 bases between. CDR3 DNA sequence: TGTGCCAGTATGGCCCTCGGCGCGGACAATGAGCAGTTCTTC. Protein: CASMALGADNEQFF.

The table lists this clone with a few counts. The sample holds other DNA sequences that translate to the same CDR3. The chain couples TRBV7-9 to TRBJ1-5; D gene unclear. The ends were cut back, 1 base at V and 2 bases at J, with 6 bases in the middle. Looked up from germline, CDR1 is SEHNR and CDR2 is FQNEAQ (reference sequence). The CDR3 contains 14 residues. The CDR3 here is CASSLGGGNQPQHF. The DNA for the CDR3 is TGTGCCAGCAGCTTAGGGGGTGGCAATCAGCCCCAGCATTTT.

The chain couples TRBV19 to TRBJ2-1; a weak D match, TRBD1 (6 bases). Trimming removed 6 bases at V and 5 bases at J, with 14 bases between. This CDR3 is 14 amino acids long. In germline, CDR1 is LNHDA, CDR2 SQIVND (reference sequence). The CDR3 nucleotides read TGTGCCAGTAGACCTGGGACAACTAACAATGAGCAGTTCTTC. Protein product: CASRPGTTNNEQFF.

The V gene is TRBV28, the J gene TRBJ2-7; 8 bases match TRBD1. CDR3 size: 15 residues. The germline V gene has CDR1 MDHEN and CDR2 SYDVKM. V shed 4 bases and J 3 bases; nucleotides not matched to a gene: 8. CDR3 in amino acids: CASSSPGTGHYEQYF. DNA of the CDR3: TGTGCCAGCAGTTCCCCCGGGACAGGACACTACGAGCAGTACTTC.

The rearrangement links TRBV19 to TRBJ2-7, with TRBD1 matching 10 bases. The V and J ends lost 5 bases and 0 bases, in that order; junction bases with no gene match: 4. The germline V gene has CDR1 LNHDA and CDR2 SQIVND (reference sequence). The CDR3 length is 15 residues. The CDR3 protein is CASSPRQGASYEQYF. In DNA, the CDR3 is TGTGCCAGTAGTCCCCGACAGGGGGCCTCCTACGAGCAGTACTTC.

The genes are TRBV19 and TRBJ1-1; 8 nucleotides line up with TRBD1. The CDR3 is 13 amino acids. Germline CDR1 LNHDA, CDR2 SQIVND (reference sequence). V lost 8 bases to trimming and J lost 5 bases; unmatched junction nucleotides: 7. The CDR3 DNA follows: TGTGCCAGTGCTCCGGACAGGGATACTGAAGCTTTCTTT. Translation: CASAPDRDTEAFF.

As concerns this clone: This CDR3 is also generated by other DNA sequences in the sample. V is TRBV9 and J is TRBJ1-5; 8 positions agree with TRBD1. The CDR3 loop spans 15 amino acids. Germline values: CDR1 SGDLS, CDR2 YYNGEE. After removal of 3 bases from V and 2 bases from J, the junction contained 4 bases not matched to a gene. In DNA form, the CDR3 reads TGTGCCAGCAGCGCCTCGGGACAGGGCAATCAGCCCCAGCATTTT. Translating gives CASSASGQGNQPQHF.

The chain carries TRBV14 and TRBJ2-1; 11 nucleotides align to TRBD2. This CDR3 has 21 residues. Unmatched junction bases numbered 21, after V lost 0 bases and J lost 8 bases. CDR1 SGHDN and CDR2 FVKESK come from the germline V gene. CDR3 sequence reads: CASSQDPGLADFLYVGYEQFF. In DNA, the CDR3 is TGTGCCAGCAGCCAAGACCCGGGACTAGCGGACTTTCTTTACGTTGGATATGAGCAGTTCTTC.

The chain joins TRBV28 to TRBJ2-1; D is undetermined. V dropped 6 bases and J dropped 3 bases, with 9 bases sitting between them. This CDR3 comprises 13 residues. Germline CDR1 and CDR2: MDHEN and SYDVKM. CDR3 sequence reads: CASSYPDYNEQFF. CDR3 sequence (DNA): TGTGCCAGCAGCTATCCGGACTACAATGAGCAGTTCTTC.

The chain is built from TRBV2 and TRBJ1-5; no reliable D call. CDR1 and CDR2 from the germline V gene are SNHLY and FYNNEI. With 7 bases removed from V and 0 bases from J, the gap between germline ends came to 10 bases. This CDR3 has 14 residues. CDR3 sequence: CASTRELSNQPQHF. CDR3 DNA sequence: TGTGCCAGCACAAGAGAACTTAGCAATCAGCCCCAGCATTTT. Full variable domain (rest looked up from reference TRBV2 and TRBJ1-5): EPEVTQTPSHQVTQMGQEVILRCVPISNHLYFYWYRQILGQKVEFLVSFYNNEISEKSEIFDDQFSVERPDGSNFTLKIRSTKLEDSAMYFCASTRELSNQPQHFGDGTRLSIL.

The genes are TRBV4-3 and TRBJ2-5, with 15 bases that match TRBD2. The J call may be faulty, since TRBJ2-7 better matches the DNA end. The CDR3 has 18 residues. Germline values: CDR1 LGHNA, CDR2 YSLEER. CDR3 sequence (DNA): TGCGCCAGCAGCCAACGTGGACTAGCGGGAGGGCCCCACTACGAGCAGTACTTC. Residues: CASSQRGLAGGPHYEQYF.

This clone was seen a handful of times. The chain recombines TRBV6-1 with TRBJ2-5; D not resolved. V was pared by 0 bases and J by 4 bases, with 12 bases between. The germline CDR1 and CDR2 sequences are MNHNS and SASEGT. The CDR3 consists of 15 residues. CDR3 bases: TGTGCCAGCAGTGAAGCTCTTTCTAAATCAGAGACCCAGTACTTC. It codes for CASSEALSKSETQYF.

The chain employs TRBV4-3 and TRBJ1-1; possible D gene TRBD1, 6 bases. CDR1 is LGHNA, CDR2 YSLEER, per germline. V was cut by 1 base and J by 6 bases, with 15 bases left in between. The CDR3 totals 15 residues. The CDR3 reads CASSQGGGHQAEAFF. In nucleotides, the CDR3 is TGCGCCAGCAGCCAAGGGGGGGGACACCAGGCTGAAGCTTTCTTT.

There are a few counts of this clone. The chain recombines TRBV10-3 with TRBJ2-7; TRBD2 matches 8 bases. The CDR3 is 13 residues long. The germline V gene has CDR1 ENHRY and CDR2 SYGVKD. V shed 7 bases and J 6 bases; nucleotides not matched to a gene: 8. DNA of the CDR3: TGTGCCATCACTACTAGCGGTCGGGGCGAGCAGTACTTC. This encodes CAITTSGRGEQYF.

The chain combines TRBV9 with TRBJ2-5, with D unresolved. The germline V and J ends were trimmed by 0 bases and 5 bases, with 11 bases remaining between them. The germline CDR1 and CDR2 sequences are SGDLS and YYNGEE. This CDR3 has 14 amino acids. CDR3 sequence (DNA): TGTGCCAGCAGCGTAGATCCCCAGACGGAGACCCAGTACTTC. Amino acid sequence: CASSVDPQTETQYF.